The present TCR beta chain was sequenced within a study of control samples from healthy donors and cancer patients (dated by TCRdb to 2018 to 2020). Trimming costs V 1 base and J 6 bases, and their ends lie 10 bases apart. From its cysteine to its phenylalanine, the CDR3 spans 13 amino acids. Only the CDR3 region is kept as DNA, spanning 39 bases read in frame from base 1. Per the germline V gene, LGHNA is the CDR1 and YNFKEQ is the CDR2. Library prep was done by the immunoSEQ multiplex PCR assay. TCRdb retrieved this table from immuneACCESS and kept in-frame rearrangements only. Not all clones are present; in checked studies, unresolved V genes account for under half, and no reason is known for the remainder. This sample has more than 95,000 clones in its table, and around 82% of those were observed once. The ten largest clones capture less than 15% of the sample. This clone occurred a few times. Its antigen remains unidentified. Within one base of it there is no much larger clone, and no base qualities were kept.

The rearrangement combines TRBV4-2 with TRBJ2-7; the D gene identity is not certain. The source is a woman aged 45-65 years in good health. Sequenced sample: blood. The nucleotide sequence is given as TGTGCCAGCAGCCAAGCGCTTGGTGCCGAGCAGTACTTC. Translated, it reads CASSQALGAEQYF.